This TCR beta chain was documented in a study of blood T cells in healthy people across ages. CDR3 length equals 13 residues. V lost 5 bases, J lost 6 bases, and 6 bases stayed unmatched. CDR1 and CDR2 (germline): SEHNR, FQNEAQ (reference sequence). This clonotype occurred a few times. Alongside a J-beta primer mix, a sample-barcoded 5' primer served in a second PCR lasting roughly 7 to 11 cycles. MiXCR, applied by TCRdb to the 5' RACE reads, yields one record per CDR3 protein. The data show 1,800,000 or so distinct CDR3 sequences, about 39% seen once. This TCR was recovered from a human donor in good health. The V call is TRBV7-9, the J call TRBJ2-7, with 8 nucleotides matching TRBD2. The sequenced sample consisted of blood. This chain's CDR3 is CASSPPGGVEQYF. The CDR3 DNA follows: TGTGCCAGCAGCCCCCCGGGGGGGGTCGAGCAGTACTTC.